The entry that follows covers one T cell receptor beta chain sequence. Sequencing was performed with immunoSEQ multiplex PCR; in TCRdb, only in-frame clones are kept and a portion is missing. The table shows 120,000 to 150,000 clones, with approximately 90% occurring only once. This sample was included in a study of cytomegalovirus exposure and HLA in healthy donors. The CDR3 is 14 residues long. CDR1 is SNHLY, CDR2 FYNNEI, per germline. V lost 7 bases and J lost 5; bases outside the gene matches: 7. The V gene is TRBV2, the J gene TRBJ2-5; 10 nucleotides match TRBD1. This clonotype originated in a man younger than 35 in good health and CMV-seronegative. Sequenced material: PBMCs. The CDR3 region is CASKRDRGSETQYF. The CDR3 DNA follows: TGTGCCAGCAAACGGGACAGGGGATCGGAGACCCAGTACTTC.